The subject of this entry is one TCR beta chain. Its antigen remains unknown. This CDR3 comprises 16 residues. Germline loops: CDR1 SGDLS, CDR2 YYNGEE. Between the trimmed V and J ends, which lost 0 bases and 6 bases, there was a span of 15 bases. It was with 60 Vbeta and 13 Jbeta primers that the PCR ran. Assay: immunoSEQ multiplex PCR; the TCRdb copy retains only in-frame clones and omits some. The sample has approximately 150,000 clones, around 75% seen once; the top ten hold around 3.4%. The data originate from a study of cytomegalovirus exposure and HLA in healthy donors. Overall study results and limits: The authors later found TCR association rates varying by HLA locus, with DRB1 most and HLA-C fewest. Immune exposure information available was restricted to CMV serostatus. Using the classifier, cytomegalovirus status was reportedly diagnosed with high specificity and sensitivity.

V usage is TRBV9 and J usage is TRBJ2-2; possible D gene TRBD2, 6 bases. The sequenced sample was PBMCs. The source of this sequence is a man aged 40-49 years in good health and CMV-seronegative. The CDR3, as DNA: TGTGCCAGCAGCGTAGTCGTGGGAGGAGGCGCCGGGGAGCTGTTTTTT. Translating gives CASSVVVGGGAGELFF.